This TCR beta chain was sequenced in a study of blood T cell repertoires in COVID-19. V dropped 4 bases and J dropped 4 bases, with 14 bases sitting between them. Looked up from germline, CDR1 is MNHEY and CDR2 is SVGAGI. The CDR3 is 15 amino acids. The assay was immunoSEQ multiplex PCR, and TCRdb's table has in-frame clones only and misses some. Among some 390,000 clones, around 91% were seen once, and the ten largest hold approximately 1.2%. The receptor's source is a man aged 30-40 years who had recovered from COVID-19. The chain links TRBV6-5 to TRBJ2-1; the D gene is possibly TRBD1 (6 bases). The sample taken for sequencing was PBMCs or T cells enriched from blood (not recorded which). CDR3 residues: CASSLSGETYNEQFF. Here the CDR3 DNA reads TGTGCCAGCAGTTTATCAGGGGAAACTTACAATGAGCAGTTCTTC.